The text below deals with one T cell receptor (beta chain). What it recognizes is unknown. Using RNA transcripts as the source, TCR beta CDR3 regions were amplified. Initially, a first-round RT-PCR of the TCR CDR3 employed the HTBI primer set. TCRdb reanalysed the multiplex PCR reads using MiXCR and keeps one entry per CDR3 protein. This sample yields under 300,000 distinct CDR3 sequences, of which approximately 23% are seen a single time; 50% to 75% belongs to the top ten. Pregnant or lactating patients were excluded, as were those with uncontrolled infection or other autoimmune disease. In germline, CDR1 is MNHEY, CDR2 SVGEGT. After removal of 6 bases from V and 4 bases from J, the junction contained 8 bases not matched to a gene. This CDR3 is built from 15 residues. The source of the sample is a study of T cells in Graves' hyperthyroidism and ophthalmopathy. Study-level points and caveats: The blood repertoire included most of the expanded thyroid clonotypes above 0.001.

Sequencing was performed on blood. The gene calls are TRBV6-2 or TRBV6-3 and TRBJ2-1; 8 positions match TRBD1. The source of this sequence is a man aged 25-45 years with Graves' ophthalmopathy. DNA for the CDR3: TGTGCCAGCAGCCAGACAGGGGCCCTTTACAATGAGCAGTTCTTC. The encoded protein is CASSQTGALYNEQFF.